The 13 T cell receptor beta chains below come from one sample, sequenced in a study of identical twins. TCRdb ran MiXCR on the 5' RACE reads and lists one entry per CDR3 protein. In the table there are 1.5 million or so distinct CDR3 sequences, less than 40% of which are singletons. Source material: cord blood. The receptors shown here come from a newborn girl in good health.

This clonotype was detected a few times. The chain employs TRBV5-1 and TRBJ2-7; D is perhaps TRBD2 (5 bases). CDR1 and CDR2 (germline): SGHRS, YFSETQ. V was clipped by 4 bases and J by 2 bases, with 16 bases between them. The CDR3 covers 15 residues. In DNA, the CDR3 is TGCGCCAGCAGCCCAGACTATAACTCACCCTACGAGCAGTACTTC. Protein product: CASSPDYNSPYEQYF.

V gene TRBV3-1 combines with J gene TRBJ2-3, with 14 nucleotides matching TRBD2. V was pared by 4 bases and J by 10 bases, with 16 bases of the junction left unmatched. Germline V lookup: CDR1 LGHDT, CDR2 YNNKEL (reference sequence). This CDR3 comprises 18 residues. The CDR3 nucleotides are TGTGCCAGCAGCCCCCGGACTAGCGGGGGGACCAGGAGGATACCGCAGTATTTT. This sequence encodes CASSPRTSGGTRRIPQYF.

The rearrangement uses TRBV3-1 and TRBJ1-1; D not certain. Germline V gene data show CDR1 as LGHDT and CDR2 as YNNKEL (reference sequence). CDR3 length: 13 residues. Between the trimmed V and J ends, which lost 8 bases and 0 bases, there was a span of 10 bases. The CDR3 nucleotides are TGTGCCAGCGTCTTACGGCTGAACACTGAAGCTTTCTTT. This translates into CASVLRLNTEAFF.

There are a few counts of this clonotype. The V call is TRBV28, the J call TRBJ1-2, with D unresolved. Per the germline V gene, CDR1 is MDHEN and CDR2 is SYDVKM. V shed 3 bases and J shed 2 bases, with 13 bases lying between them. CDR3 size: 15 residues. The CDR3 DNA is TGTGCCAGCAGTTTTCTACGACGGACCAACTATGGCTACACCTTC. Protein product: CASSFLRRTNYGYTF.

On this clonotype itself: This sequence may be a read error, since a much larger clone differs from it by one base. The V and J genes are TRBV20-1 and TRBJ2-3; D call uncertain. This CDR3 has 12 amino acids. Per germline, CDR1 DFQATT and CDR2 SNEGSKA (reference sequence). Here the CDR3 reads CSARGLPDTRYF. The CDR3 DNA reads TGCAGTGCTAGAGGACTCCCAGATACGCGGTATTTT.

The chain joins TRBV4-1 to TRBJ2-1; TRBD1 aligns across 8 bases. The V segment lost 2 bases and the J segment 4 bases; nucleotides outside the gene matches: 13. CDR3 length: 18 amino acids. From germline, CDR1 is MGHRA and CDR2 YSYEKL. CDR3 loop: CASSQPRLGQGKYNEQFF. CDR3 in DNA: TGCGCCAGCAGCCAACCTCGTCTAGGACAGGGTAAATACAATGAGCAGTTCTTC.

V gene TRBV11-2 combines with J gene TRBJ1-5; possible D gene TRBD1, 5 bases. The CDR3 runs to 16 residues. CDR1 is SGHAT and CDR2 is FQNNGV in the germline V gene. Trimming took 7 bases from V and 0 from J, leaving 16 bases between them. The CDR3 DNA reads TGTGCCAGCACCATCGAGGGGCGTTTTAGCAATCAGCCCCAGCATTTT. Translated: CASTIEGRFSNQPQHF.

The chain combines TRBV24-1 with TRBJ2-7; 9 positions agree with TRBD2. CDR1 is KGHDR, CDR2 SFDVKD, per germline. The CDR3 loop spans 13 amino acids. Germline trimming cut 10 bases from V and 7 bases from J; bases unmatched to any gene: 10. The CDR3 protein is CATKREVYNEQYF. The CDR3, as DNA: TGTGCCACGAAGCGGGAGGTCTACAATGAGCAGTACTTC.

This clonotype was found many times. The J gene is TRBJ2-1, the V gene TRBV13, with D unclear. V lost 2 bases to trimming and J lost 8 bases, with 7 bases between them. Germline V gene data show CDR1 as PRHDT and CDR2 as FYEKMQ (reference sequence). The CDR3 length is 12 residues. The CDR3 protein is CASSLLGHEQFF. CDR3 sequence (DNA): TGTGCCAGCAGCTTACTCGGGCATGAGCAGTTCTTC.

The CDR3 coding sequence is TGTGCCAGCAGCTTAGTCCCGGGGATCTTCTACGAGCAGTACTTC. Its protein product is CASSLVPGIFYEQYF. The chain carries TRBV7-9 and TRBJ2-7; TRBD2 might be the D (5 bases). Trimming shortened V by 1 base and J by 3 bases, and 13 bases separated the two germline ends. There are 15 residues in the CDR3. The V gene's germline CDR1 is SEHNR and CDR2 FQNEAQ (reference sequence).

This clonotype showed up just a few times. The gene calls are TRBV29-1 and TRBJ2-3; 7 bases map to TRBD1. The CDR3 covers 14 residues. CDR1 SQVTM and CDR2 ANQGSEA come from the germline V gene. J was trimmed by 0 bases and V by 4 bases; bases with no gene match: 4. The DNA of the CDR3 is TGCAGCGTTGTCAGGGGGTTTAGCACAGATACGCAGTATTTT. Amino acids: CSVVRGFSTDTQYF.

The chain combines TRBV5-5 with TRBJ2-3; no firm D call. The germline gives CDR1 SGHKS, CDR2 YYEKEE (reference sequence). The CDR3 runs 14 residues. V was shortened by 7 bases and J by 2 bases, with 14 bases between the two germline ends. Here the CDR3 DNA reads TGTGCCAGCCATAAAACGGGTTCCACAGATACGCAGTATTTT. Protein: CASHKTGSTDTQYF. Full variable domain (remainder filled in from reference TRBV5-5 and TRBJ2-3): DAGVTQSPTHLIKTRGQQVTLRCSPISGHKSVSWYQQVLGQGPQFIFQYYEKEERGRGNFPDRFSARQFPNYSSELNVNALLLGDSALYLCASHKTGSTDTQYFGPGTRLTVL.

This clonotype was recorded a few times. This chain joins TRBV25-1 and TRBJ2-4; the D is unclear. V shed 3 bases and J shed 3 bases, with 3 bases lying between them. Germline V gene sequence: CDR1 MGHDK, CDR2 SYGVNS. The CDR3 consists of 12 residues. The CDR3 sequence: CASSEGKNIQYF. CDR3 in DNA: TGTGCCAGCAGTGAGGGCAAAAACATTCAGTACTTC.